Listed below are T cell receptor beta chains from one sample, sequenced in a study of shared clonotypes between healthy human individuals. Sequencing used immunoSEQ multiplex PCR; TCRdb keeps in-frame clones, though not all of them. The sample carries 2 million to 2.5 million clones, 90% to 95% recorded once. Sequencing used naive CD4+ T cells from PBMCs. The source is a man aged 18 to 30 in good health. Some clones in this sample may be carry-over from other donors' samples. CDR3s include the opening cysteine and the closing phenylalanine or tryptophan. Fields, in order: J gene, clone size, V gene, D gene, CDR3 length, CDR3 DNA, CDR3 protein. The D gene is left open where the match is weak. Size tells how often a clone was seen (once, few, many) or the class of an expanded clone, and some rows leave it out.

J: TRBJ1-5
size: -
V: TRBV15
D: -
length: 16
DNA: TGTGCCACCAGCAGAGACGGCAGAGAGGGCAATCAGCCCCAGCATTTT
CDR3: CATSRDGREGNQPQHF

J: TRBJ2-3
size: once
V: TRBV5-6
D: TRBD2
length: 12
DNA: TGTGCCAGTAGCGGGAGCACAGATACGCAGTATTTT
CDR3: CASSGSTDTQYF

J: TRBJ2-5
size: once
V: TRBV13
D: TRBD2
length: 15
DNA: TGTGCCAGCAGCTTACTAGCGGGAACAGGGGAGACCCAGTACTTC
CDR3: CASSLLAGTGETQYF

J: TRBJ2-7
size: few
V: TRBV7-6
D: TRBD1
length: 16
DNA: TGTGCCAGCAGCTATGTCCGGGACAGGATAACCCACGAGCAGTACTTC
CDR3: CASSYVRDRITHEQYF

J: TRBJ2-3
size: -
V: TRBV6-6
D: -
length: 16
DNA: TGTGCCAGCAGTTACGTTCTGGACAGATTCACAGATACGCAGTATTTT
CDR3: CASSYVLDRFTDTQYF

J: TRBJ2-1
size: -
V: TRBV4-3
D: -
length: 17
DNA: TGCGCCAGCAGCCGGTGGGATCCCAATCTCGACACGGGTGAGCAGTTCTTC
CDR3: CASSRWDPNLDTGEQFF

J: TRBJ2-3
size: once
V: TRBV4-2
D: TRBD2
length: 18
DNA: TGTGCCAGCAGCCCCCTAGTTGGTCTAGCGGCTAGCACAGATACGCAGTATTTT
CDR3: CASSPLVGLAASTDTQYF

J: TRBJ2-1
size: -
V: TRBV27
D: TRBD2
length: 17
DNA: TGTGCCAGCAGTTCCCCCGTAACCGGGAGGCTATACAATGAGCAGTTCTTC
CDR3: CASSSPVTGRLYNEQFF

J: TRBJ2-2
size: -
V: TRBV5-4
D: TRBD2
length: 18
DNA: TGTGCCAGCAGCCGGGGACTAGCGGGAGGGCCCGAGGGCGGGGAGCTGTTTTTT
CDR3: CASSRGLAGGPEGGELFF

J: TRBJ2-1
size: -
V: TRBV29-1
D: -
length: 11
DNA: TGCAGCGTTGCACAAGACAATGAGCAGTTCTTC
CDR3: CSVAQDNEQFF

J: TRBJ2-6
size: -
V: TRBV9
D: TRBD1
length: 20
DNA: TGTGCCAGCAGCGTAGAATTTAGGGGACAGCCGCTCTCTGGGGCCAACGTCCTGACTTTC
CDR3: CASSVEFRGQPLSGANVLTF

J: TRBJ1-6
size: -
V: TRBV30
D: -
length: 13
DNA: TGTGCCTGGAGTGTACGTATCCTCTCACCCCTCCACTTT
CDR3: CAWSVRILSPLHF

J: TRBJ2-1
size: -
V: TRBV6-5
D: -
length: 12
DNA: TGTGCCAGCAGTCTTTTTGGGAATGAGCAGTTCTTC
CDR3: CASSLFGNEQFF

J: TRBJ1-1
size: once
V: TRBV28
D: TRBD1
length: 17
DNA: TGTGCCAGCAGTTCTCGACAGGGACCCTACATGAACACTGAAGCTTTCTTT
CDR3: CASSSRQGPYMNTEAFF

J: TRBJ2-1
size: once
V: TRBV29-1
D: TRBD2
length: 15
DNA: TGCAGCGTTCCCAGCGGGAGCTCGTCCTACAATGAGCAGTTCTTC
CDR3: CSVPSGSSSYNEQFF

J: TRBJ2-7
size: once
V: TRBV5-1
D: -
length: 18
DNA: TGCGCCAGCAGCTTGGACCCCTCGAGAAGACAGTACATTTCCGAGCAGTACTTC
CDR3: CASSLDPSRRQYISEQYF

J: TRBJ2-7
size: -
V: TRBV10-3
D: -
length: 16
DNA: TGTGCCATCAGTGAGGAAGGGGGACACCCCCGCTACGAGCAGTACTTC
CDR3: CAISEEGGHPRYEQYF

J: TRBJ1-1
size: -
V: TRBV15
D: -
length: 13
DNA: TGTGCCACCAGCTGGAGGACGAACACTGAAGCTTTCTTT
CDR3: CATSWRTNTEAFF

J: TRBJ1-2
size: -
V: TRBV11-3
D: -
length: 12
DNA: TGTGCCAGCAGCTTAGACGGGCAGCGCTACACCTTC
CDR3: CASSLDGQRYTF

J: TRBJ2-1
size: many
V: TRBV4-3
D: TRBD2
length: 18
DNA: TGCGCCAGCAGCCAAGATTTGAGTGGGGCGGGAGGTCGCTATGAGCAGTTCTTC
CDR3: CASSQDLSGAGGRYEQFF